This paragraph reports one T cell receptor beta chain. Its target is not known. The RNA input was 0.5 to 1 ug, and it was reverse transcribed with random hexamers. Amplification of TCR beta CDR3 used immunoSEQ multiplex PCR across 54 Vbeta and 13 Jbeta. From the immunoSEQ multiplex PCR reads, TCRdb called clonotypes with MiXCR, one entry per CDR3 protein. The sample has about 210,000 distinct CDR3 sequences; 85% to 95% are singletons. The record originates from a study of CD8 T cells in Susac syndrome. Findings and caveats of the study: As the study acknowledged, the number of individuals who were part of its TCR sequencing and HLA analysis was relatively small.

The CDR3 spans 15 residues. With 5 bases clipped from V and 1 base from J, the junction kept 4 bases outside the gene matches. Germline CDR1 reads MNHNY; CDR2 reads SVGAGI (reference sequence). The study used treatment-naive patients who had stable or active relapsing-remitting disease as multiple sclerosis controls. This rearrangement joins TRBV6-6 to TRBJ1-5, with 8 bases fitting TRBD1. The sequenced material came from CD4+ T cells from PBMCs. The sequence was collected from a human donor with multiple sclerosis. CDR3 nucleotide sequence: TGTGCCAGCAGTACGCGGGACAGGAGCAATCAGCCCCAGCATTTT. Protein product: CASSTRDRSNQPQHF.